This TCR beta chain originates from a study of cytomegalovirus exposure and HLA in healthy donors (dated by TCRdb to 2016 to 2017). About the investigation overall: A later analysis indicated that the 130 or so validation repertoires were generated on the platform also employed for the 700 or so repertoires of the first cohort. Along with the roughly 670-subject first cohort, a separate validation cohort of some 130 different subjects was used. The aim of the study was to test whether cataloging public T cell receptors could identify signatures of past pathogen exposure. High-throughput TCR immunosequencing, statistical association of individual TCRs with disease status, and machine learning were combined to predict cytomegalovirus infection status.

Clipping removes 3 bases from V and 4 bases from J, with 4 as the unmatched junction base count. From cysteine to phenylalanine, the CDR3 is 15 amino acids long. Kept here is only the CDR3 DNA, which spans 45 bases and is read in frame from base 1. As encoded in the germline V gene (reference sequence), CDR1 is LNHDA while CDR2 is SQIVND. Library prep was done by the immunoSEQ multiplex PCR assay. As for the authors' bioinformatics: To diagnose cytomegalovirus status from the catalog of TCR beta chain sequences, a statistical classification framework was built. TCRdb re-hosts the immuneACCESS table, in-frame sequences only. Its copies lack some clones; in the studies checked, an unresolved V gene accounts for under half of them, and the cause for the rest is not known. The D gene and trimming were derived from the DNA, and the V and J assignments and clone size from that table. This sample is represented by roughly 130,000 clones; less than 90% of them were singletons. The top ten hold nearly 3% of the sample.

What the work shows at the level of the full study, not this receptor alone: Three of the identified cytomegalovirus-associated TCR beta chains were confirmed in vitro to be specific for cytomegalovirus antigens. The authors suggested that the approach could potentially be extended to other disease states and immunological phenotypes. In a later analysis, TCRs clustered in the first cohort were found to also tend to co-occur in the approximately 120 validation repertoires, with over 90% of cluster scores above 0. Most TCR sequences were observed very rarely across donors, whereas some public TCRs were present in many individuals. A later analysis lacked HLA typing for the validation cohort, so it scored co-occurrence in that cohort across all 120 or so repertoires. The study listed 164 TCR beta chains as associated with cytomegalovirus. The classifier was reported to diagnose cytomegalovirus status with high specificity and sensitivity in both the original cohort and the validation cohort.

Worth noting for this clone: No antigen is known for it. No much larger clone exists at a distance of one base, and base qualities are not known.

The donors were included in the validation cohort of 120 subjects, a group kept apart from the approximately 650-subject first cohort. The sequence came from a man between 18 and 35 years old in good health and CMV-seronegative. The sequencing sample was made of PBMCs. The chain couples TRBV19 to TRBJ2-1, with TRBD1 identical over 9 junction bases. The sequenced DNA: TGTGCCAGTAGTATTCAGGGACAGGGATACAATGAGCAGTTCTTC. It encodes CASSIQGQGYNEQFF.